The 22 T cell receptor beta chains reported below all come from one sample, sequenced in a study of T cell clones after liver transplantation. The table came from immunoSEQ multiplex PCR; TCRdb's copy has only in-frame clones and leaves some out. The table includes around 100,000 clones, about 86% detected once. This specimen consisted of CD4+ T cells from blood, obtained around 4 years after liver transplant. Receptors originate from a human patient who received a liver transplant. The graft donor may be the source of some T cells.

The J gene is TRBJ2-4, the V gene TRBV2; 8 bases map to TRBD2. This CDR3 is built from 16 residues. Germline loops: CDR1 SNHLY, CDR2 FYNNEI. The ends lost 3 bases at V and 7 bases at J; junction bases unmatched: 11. CDR3 amino acids: CASSETSEPPQNIQYF. CDR3 bases: TGTGCCAGCAGTGAGACTAGCGAACCCCCTCAGAACATTCAGTACTTC. Variable domain in full (rest from reference TRBV2 and TRBJ2-4): EPEVTQTPSHQVTQMGQEVILRCVPISNHLYFYWYRQILGQKVEFLVSFYNNEISEKSEIFDDQFSVERPDGSNFTLKIRSTKLEDSAMYFCASSETSEPPQNIQYFGAGTRLSVL.

V and J are TRBV5-1 and TRBJ2-5, with unresolved D. CDR1 is SGHRS, CDR2 YFSETQ, per germline. V was cut by 5 bases and J by 3 bases, with 14 bases left in between. CDR3 length equals 14 residues. CDR3 sequence: CASSSRAPEETQYF. The CDR3 DNA reads as TGCGCCAGCAGTAGCCGGGCCCCTGAAGAGACCCAGTACTTC.

This clone has just a few counts. This sequence joins TRBV6-5 and TRBJ1-5; possibly TRBD1 for D (5 bases). The CDR3 runs to 14 residues. Germline values: CDR1 MNHEY, CDR2 SVGAGI. The ends were cut back, 0 bases at V and 5 bases at J, with 8 bases in the middle. This chain's CDR3 is CASSYSAGYQPQHF. The CDR3 bases are TGTGCCAGCAGTTACTCGGCAGGGTATCAGCCCCAGCATTTT.

This clone came up once. The CDR3 is CASSRDPVQDEQYF. The CDR3 coding sequence is TGTGCCAGCAGCCGGGACCCAGTTCAGGACGAGCAGTACTTC. The rearrangement uses TRBV7-2 and TRBJ2-7; D may be TRBD1 or TRBD2 (5 bases each). Trimming pared 5 bases from V and 5 bases from J, leaving 16 bases between. CDR1 and CDR2 (germline): SGHTA, FQGNSA. The CDR3 has 14 amino acids.

The J gene is TRBJ2-7, the V gene TRBV7-9; D might be TRBD1 or TRBD2, each matching 5 bases. The length of the CDR3 is 12 residues. The V end lost 5 bases, the J end lost 2 bases, and 7 bases lay between the germline ends. From germline, CDR1 is SEHNR and CDR2 FQNEAQ (reference sequence). CDR3 loop: CASSEGTYEQYF. DNA of the CDR3: TGTGCCAGCAGCGAGGGGACCTACGAGCAGTACTTC. Combining the CDR3 with reference TRBV7-9 and TRBJ2-7 gives the whole variable domain DTGVSQNPRHKITKRGQNVTFRCDPISEHNRLYWYRQTLGQGPEFLTYFQNEAQLEKSRLLSDRFSAERPKGSFSTLEIQRTEQGDSAMYLCASSEGTYEQYFGPGTRLTVT.

The chain has TRBV7-2 and TRBJ1-1; D gene ambiguous. V lost 2 bases and J lost 1, with 11 bases in between. Germline V lookup: CDR1 SGHTA, CDR2 FQGNSA. The CDR3 runs 15 residues. As DNA, the CDR3 is TGTGCCAGCAGCTTATCATTCCTGACGAACACTGAAGCTTTCTTT. Translated, it gives CASSLSFLTNTEAFF. The entire variable domain, with the rest obtained from reference TRBV7-2 and TRBJ1-1, is as follows: GAGVSQSPSNKVTEKGKDVELRCDPISGHTALYWYRQSLGQGLEFLIYFQGNSAPDKSGLPSDRFSAERTGGSVSTLTIQRTQQEDSAVYLCASSLSFLTNTEAFFGQGTRLTVV.

The gene calls are TRBV29-1 and TRBJ2-3; TRBD2 aligns across 10 bases. There are 14 residues in the CDR3. Unmatched junction bases numbered 6, after V lost 5 bases and J lost 4 bases. Looked up from germline, CDR1 is SQVTM and CDR2 is ANQGSEA. This CDR3 is CSVLGLAAADTQYF. As DNA, the CDR3 is TGCAGCGTTCTCGGACTAGCGGCTGCAGATACGCAGTATTTT.

The V call is TRBV5-1, the J call TRBJ1-1; possibly TRBD1 for D (5 bases). In germline, CDR1 is SGHRS, CDR2 YFSETQ. The germline V and J ends were trimmed by 0 bases and 4 bases, with 10 bases remaining between them. CDR3 length equals 14 residues. CDR3 in amino acids: CASSLGGGGTEAFF. As DNA, the CDR3 is TGCGCCAGCAGCTTGGGGGGCGGTGGCACTGAAGCTTTCTTT.

The V and J genes are TRBV2 and TRBJ2-7; D remains ambiguous. V lost 3 bases to trimming and J lost 6 bases, with 9 bases between them. Per the germline V gene, CDR1 is SNHLY and CDR2 is FYNNEI. There are 12 residues in the CDR3. CDR3 amino acids: CASSEYWGEQYF. In DNA form, the CDR3 reads TGTGCCAGCAGTGAGTATTGGGGCGAGCAGTACTTC.

V is TRBV5-1 and J is TRBJ2-1; 7 nucleotides line up with TRBD1. J was trimmed by 7 bases and V by 4 bases; bases with no gene match: 5. Germline V lookup: CDR1 SGHRS, CDR2 YFSETQ. The CDR3 spans 13 residues. The CDR3 region has the DNA TGCGCCAGCAGCAGGGGACAGAGAAATGAGCAGTTCTTC. The encoded protein is CASSRGQRNEQFF.

The chain joins TRBV2 to TRBJ2-3; 7 bases fit TRBD1. V gave up 5 bases and J gave up 13 bases; unmatched junction bases: 18. CDR3 length equals 15 residues. Germline-derived CDR1 and CDR2 are SNHLY and FYNNEI. CDR3 residues: CASSRGGLLTGNKYF. The CDR3 nucleotides read TGTGCCAGCAGTCGTGGGGGCCTCCTGACAGGGAATAAGTATTTT.

The chain joins TRBV28 to TRBJ1-2; D ambiguous. V shed 7 bases and J shed 8 bases, with 17 bases lying between them. The CDR3 totals 13 residues. Germline V gene lookup returns CDR1 MDHEN and CDR2 SYDVKM. The CDR3 bases are TGTGCCAGCACCCCAAGCCAGGAAGGAGGCTACACCTTC. Its protein product is CASTPSQEGGYTF.

This clone was seen only a few times. This sequence joins TRBV15 and TRBJ1-1; D gene ambiguous. Germline V CDR1 and CDR2: LNHNV, YYDKDF (reference sequence). The CDR3 totals 14 residues. Trimming stripped 2 bases from V and 2 bases from J, with 9 bases between. CDR3 region: CATSRPGDNTEAFF. DNA for the CDR3: TGTGCCACCAGCAGACCGGGAGATAACACTGAAGCTTTCTTT. The variable domain in full, completed from reference TRBV15 and TRBJ1-1, reads DAMVIQNPRYQVTQFGKPVTLSCSQTLNHNVMYWYQQKSSQAPKLLFHYYDKDFNNEADTPDNFQSRRPNTSFCFLDIRSPGLGDTAMYLCATSRPGDNTEAFFGQGTRLTVV.

The gene calls are TRBV5-1 and TRBJ2-2; a possible D gene is TRBD2 (5 bases). CDR1 and CDR2 from the germline V gene are SGHRS and YFSETQ. Deletions cut 2 bases from V and 3 bases from J, with 11 bases between. This CDR3 comprises 15 residues. The CDR3 coding sequence is TGCGCCAGCAGCTTTAGGACCGGGGACACCGGGGAGCTGTTTTTT. Its translation: CASSFRTGDTGELFF.

The gene calls are TRBV18 and TRBJ2-3; 8 positions agree with TRBD2. V shed 2 bases and J 5 bases; nucleotides not matched to a gene: 6. CDR1 KGHSH and CDR2 LQKENI come from the germline V gene. The CDR3 covers 15 residues. CDR3: CASSPGGGPGDTQYF. Here the CDR3 DNA reads TGTGCCAGCTCACCAGGCGGGGGGCCTGGAGATACGCAGTATTTT.

The chain has TRBV27 and TRBJ2-1; 11 bases match TRBD2. Germline V gives CDR1 MNHEY, CDR2 SMNVEV (reference sequence). Trimming took 2 bases from V and 4 from J; bases not matched to a gene: 7. The CDR3 covers 17 residues. CDR3 residues: CASSLAPLAGGYNEQFF. DNA for the CDR3: TGTGCCAGCAGTTTAGCCCCGCTAGCGGGAGGATACAATGAGCAGTTCTTC.

V gene TRBV7-2 combines with J gene TRBJ2-7; D gene unclear. The CDR3 covers 14 residues. The V gene lost 7 bases and the J gene lost 3 bases, with 16 bases spanning the gap. The germline V gene encodes CDR1 SGHTA and CDR2 FQGNSA. CDR3 DNA sequence: TGTGCCAGCAAAATGGGGTTGGAAGGCTACGAGCAGTACTTC. It is translated as CASKMGLEGYEQYF.

This clone was counted between two and nine times. The chain has TRBV14 and TRBJ1-1; 10 nucleotides match TRBD1. The CDR3 length is 15 residues. Germline lookup yields CDR1 SGHDN and CDR2 FVKESK. The V segment lost 2 bases and the J segment 2 bases; nucleotides outside the gene matches: 2. CDR3 amino acids: CASSQRDRGNTEAFF. Here the CDR3 DNA reads TGTGCCAGCAGCCAACGGGACAGGGGCAACACTGAAGCTTTCTTT. Complete variable domain (other parts from reference TRBV14 and TRBJ1-1): EAGVTQFPSHSVIEKGQTVTLRCDPISGHDNLYWYRRVMGKEIKFLLHFVKESKQDESGMPNNRFLAERTGGTYSTLKVQPAELEDSGVYFCASSQRDRGNTEAFFGQGTRLTVV.

The V gene is TRBV5-4, the J gene TRBJ2-3, with 9 bases identical to TRBD2. V shed 3 bases, J shed 1 base, and the junction held 9 bases outside the gene matches. The CDR3 has 17 amino acids. Germline-derived CDR1 and CDR2 are SGHNT and YYREEE (reference sequence). This chain's CDR3 is CASSSGLARSGTDTQYF. CDR3 DNA: TGTGCCAGCAGCTCGGGACTAGCCCGTTCGGGCACAGATACGCAGTATTTT.

This clone has a handful of counts. V usage is TRBV7-2 and J usage is TRBJ2-7, with unresolved D. The length of the CDR3 is 12 residues. Per germline, CDR1 SGHTA and CDR2 FQGNSA. V lost 3 bases to trimming and J lost 6 bases, with 9 bases between them. CDR3 in DNA: TGTGCCAGCAGCTTCCCAAACTTCGAGCAGTACTTC. As protein: CASSFPNFEQYF.

Comments on this clone: A junction end diverges from the germline sequence, so it may reflect a read error. The chain combines TRBV18 with TRBJ2-3, with D unresolved. This CDR3 is 14 amino acids long. Germline V CDR1 and CDR2: KGHSH, LQKENI. In DNA form, the CDR3 reads TGTGCCAGCTCACCACCAGCAGGCACGGATACGCAGTATTTT. Amino acid sequence: CASSPPAGTDTQYF.

V is TRBV4-1 and J is TRBJ1-2; D ambiguous. Germline V gene lookup returns CDR1 MGHRA and CDR2 YSYEKL. The CDR3 consists of 16 residues. V was trimmed by 0 bases and J by 7 bases, leaving 18 bases between them. Here the CDR3 DNA reads TGCGCCAGCAGCCAAGACCCCGACTCTCGTGGTATTGGCTACACCTTC. It is translated as CASSQDPDSRGIGYTF.